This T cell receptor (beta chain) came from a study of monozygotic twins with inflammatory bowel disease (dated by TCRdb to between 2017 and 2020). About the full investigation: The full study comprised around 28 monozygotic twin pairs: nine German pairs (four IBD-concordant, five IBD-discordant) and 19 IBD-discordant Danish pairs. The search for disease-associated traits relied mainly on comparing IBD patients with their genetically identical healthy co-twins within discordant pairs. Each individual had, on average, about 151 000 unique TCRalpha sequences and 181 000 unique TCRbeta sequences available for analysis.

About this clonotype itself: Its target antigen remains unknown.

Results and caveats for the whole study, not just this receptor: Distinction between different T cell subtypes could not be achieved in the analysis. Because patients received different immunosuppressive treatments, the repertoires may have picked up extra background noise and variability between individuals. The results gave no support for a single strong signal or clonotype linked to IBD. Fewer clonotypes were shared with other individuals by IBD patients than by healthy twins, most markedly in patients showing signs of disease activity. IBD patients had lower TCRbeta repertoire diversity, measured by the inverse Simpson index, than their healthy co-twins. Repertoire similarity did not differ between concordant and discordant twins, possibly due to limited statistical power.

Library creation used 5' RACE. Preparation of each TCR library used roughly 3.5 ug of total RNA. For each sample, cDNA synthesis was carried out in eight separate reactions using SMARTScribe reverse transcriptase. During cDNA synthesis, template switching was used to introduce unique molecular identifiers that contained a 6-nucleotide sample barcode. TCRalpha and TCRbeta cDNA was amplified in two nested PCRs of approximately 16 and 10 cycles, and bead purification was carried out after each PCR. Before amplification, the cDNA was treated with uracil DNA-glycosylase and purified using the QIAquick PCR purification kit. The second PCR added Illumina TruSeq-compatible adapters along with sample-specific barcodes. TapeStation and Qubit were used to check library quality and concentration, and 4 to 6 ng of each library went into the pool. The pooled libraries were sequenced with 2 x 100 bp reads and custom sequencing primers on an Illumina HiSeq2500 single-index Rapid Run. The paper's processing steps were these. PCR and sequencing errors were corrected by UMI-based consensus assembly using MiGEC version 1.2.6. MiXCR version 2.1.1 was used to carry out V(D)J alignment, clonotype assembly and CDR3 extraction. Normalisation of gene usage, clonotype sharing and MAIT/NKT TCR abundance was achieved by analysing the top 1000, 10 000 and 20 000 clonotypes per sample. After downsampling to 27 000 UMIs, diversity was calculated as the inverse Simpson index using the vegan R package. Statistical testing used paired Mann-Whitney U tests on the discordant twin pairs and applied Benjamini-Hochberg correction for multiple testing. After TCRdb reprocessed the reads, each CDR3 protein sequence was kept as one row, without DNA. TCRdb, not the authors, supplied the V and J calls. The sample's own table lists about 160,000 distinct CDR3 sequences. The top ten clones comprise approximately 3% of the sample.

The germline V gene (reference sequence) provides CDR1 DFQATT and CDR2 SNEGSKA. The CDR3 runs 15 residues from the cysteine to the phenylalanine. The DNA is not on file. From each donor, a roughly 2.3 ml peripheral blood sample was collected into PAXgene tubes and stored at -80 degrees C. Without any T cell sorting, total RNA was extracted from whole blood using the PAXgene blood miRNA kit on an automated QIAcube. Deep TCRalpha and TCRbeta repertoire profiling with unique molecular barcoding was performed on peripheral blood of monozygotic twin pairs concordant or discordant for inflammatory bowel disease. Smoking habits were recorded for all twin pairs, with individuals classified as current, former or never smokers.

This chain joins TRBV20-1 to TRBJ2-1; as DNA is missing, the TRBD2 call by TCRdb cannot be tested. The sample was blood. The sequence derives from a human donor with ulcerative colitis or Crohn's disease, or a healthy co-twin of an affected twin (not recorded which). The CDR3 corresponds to CSAPSGLVEMSEQFF.